A selection of T cell receptor beta chains follows, all from one sample in a study of CD8 T cells in ankylosing spondylitis. TCRdb reprocessed the 5' RACE reads with MiXCR, giving one entry per CDR3 protein. The sample comprises under 150,000 distinct CDR3 sequences, around 10% of which are singletons, and roughly 4% rests with the top ten. The sequenced material came from blood, either unsorted or a sorted T cell fraction (not recorded which). The receptors shown here come from a female donor with ankylosing spondylitis or in good health (not recorded which). Both conserved end residues are part of each CDR3. A D gene is named only where the DNA matches it firmly. Size values are once, few and many counts, or a class for expanded clones, and some rows have none.

clone_size | d_call | j_call | v_call | cdr3_aa | cdr3_nt
many | - | TRBJ2-7 | TRBV3-1 | CASSQVAGKSYEQYF | TGTGCCAGCAGCCAAGTGGCGGGAAAGTCCTACGAGCAGTACTTC
- | TRBD2 | TRBJ2-7 | TRBV7-9 | CASNLGTIGREQYF | TGTGCCAGCAACCTCGGGACTATTGGGCGCGAGCAGTACTTC
- | TRBD1 | TRBJ2-7 | TRBV18 | CASFFGDRGSYEQYF | TGTGCCAGCTTCTTCGGGGACAGGGGATCCTACGAGCAGTACTTC
many | - | TRBJ1-1 | TRBV5-6 | CASSSDGVTEAFF | TGTGCCAGCAGCTCGGACGGGGTCACTGAAGCTTTCTTT
few | - | TRBJ2-7 | TRBV7-9 | CASSLSGAVEKQYF | TGTGCCAGCAGCTTATCAGGGGCGGTGGAAAAGCAGTACTTC
many | TRBD2 | TRBJ2-2 | TRBV5-1 | CASSRLAGVGELFF | TGCGCCAGCAGCCGACTAGCGGGGGTCGGGGAGCTGTTTTTT
- | TRBD1 | TRBJ2-5 | TRBV28 | CASSLDSGGQGETQYF | TGTGCCAGCAGTTTAGACTCAGGGGGCCAAGGAGAGACCCAGTACTTC
many | TRBD2 | TRBJ2-1 | TRBV24-1 | CATSDFVAGGYSEQFF | TGTGCCACCAGTGATTTTGTAGCGGGGGGGTATAGTGAGCAGTTCTTC
many | - | TRBJ2-2 | TRBV28 | CASRSGPGELFF | TGTGCCAGCAGATCGGGACCCGGGGAGCTGTTTTTT
many | - | TRBJ2-5 | TRBV20-1 | CSARRAGIAETQYF | TGCAGTGCTAGAAGGGCGGGAATTGCAGAGACCCAGTACTTC
many | - | TRBJ1-1 | TRBV12-3/TRBV12-4 | CASSFSSRGNTEAFF | TGTGCCAGCAGTTTTTCTTCGAGGGGGAACACTGAAGCTTTCTTT
many | - | TRBJ1-2 | TRBV7-2 | CASSLSRGRGNYGYTF | TGTGCCAGCAGCTTAAGCCGGGGGAGGGGGAACTATGGCTACACCTTC
many | - | TRBJ1-1 | TRBV7-9 | CASSLKGPNTEAFF | TGTGCCAGCAGCTTGAAAGGTCCGAACACTGAAGCTTTCTTT
many | - | TRBJ1-1 | TRBV3-1 | CASSRGDTEAFF | TGTGCCAGCAGCCGGGGGGACACTGAAGCTTTCTTT
many | TRBD2 | TRBJ2-3 | TRBV7-2 | CASSLSAGHGTDTQYF | TGTGCCAGCAGCCTTTCAGCGGGGCACGGGACAGATACGCAGTATTTT
many | - | TRBJ1-4 | TRBV12-3/TRBV12-4 | CASSFSVKGEKLFF | TGTGCCAGCAGTTTTTCAGTCAAGGGCGAAAAACTGTTTTTT
many | - | TRBJ2-6 | TRBV6-5 | CASSYGGLGANVLTF | TGTGCCAGCAGTTACGGGGGGCTAGGGGCCAACGTCCTGACTTTC
many | - | TRBJ1-4 | TRBV2 | CASSEAGGGYNEKLFF | TGTGCCAGCAGTGAAGCAGGAGGAGGGTATAATGAAAAACTGTTTTTT
- | - | TRBJ1-1 | TRBV30 | CAWSSSGRYAFF | TGTGCCTGGAGTTCCTCAGGGAGGTACGCTTTCTTT
- | - | TRBJ2-7 | TRBV7-6 | CASSSRVGSYEQYF | TGTGCCAGCAGCTCAAGGGTTGGGTCCTACGAGCAGTACTTC
- | - | TRBJ1-1 | TRBV7-9 | CASSLMGRDTEAFF | TGTGCCAGCAGCTTAATGGGAAGGGACACTGAAGCTTTCTTT
- | - | TRBJ2-1 | TRBV20-1 | CSARDSTMGTPYNEQFF | TGCAGTGCTAGAGACTCGACCATGGGAACTCCCTACAATGAGCAGTTCTTC
- | TRBD1 | TRBJ1-5 | TRBV10-3 | CAISESQGAGQPQHF | TGTGCCATCAGTGAGAGCCAGGGGGCAGGTCAGCCCCAGCATTTT
many | - | TRBJ2-3 | TRBV20-1 | CSARESGTDTQYF | TGCAGTGCTAGAGAGAGCGGCACAGATACGCAGTATTTT
many | - | TRBJ2-4 | TRBV7-9 | CASRESGQKNIQYF | TGTGCCAGCAGGGAAAGCGGACAGAAAAACATTCAGTACTTC
many | TRBD1 | TRBJ1-2 | TRBV12-3/TRBV12-4 | CASSRQQGGAWGYTF | TGTGCCAGCAGCCGCCAACAGGGGGGCGCCTGGGGCTACACCTTC
many | - | TRBJ1-1 | TRBV12-3/TRBV12-4 | CASRGLFNTEAFF | TGTGCCAGCAGAGGCCTCTTCAACACTGAAGCTTTCTTT
- | - | TRBJ2-4 | TRBV19 | CASSPLRQSWDIQYF | TGTGCCAGTAGTCCCCTTAGACAGTCCTGGGACATTCAGTACTTC
many | TRBD2 | TRBJ2-7 | TRBV7-8 | CASSLGASGYEQYF | TGTGCCAGCAGCTTAGGGGCTAGCGGCTACGAGCAGTACTTC
many | TRBD1 | TRBJ1-5 | TRBV6-5 | CASSSLDRGGGQPQHF | TGTGCCAGCAGTTCTCTGGACAGGGGTGGAGGTCAGCCCCAGCATTTT
- | TRBD2 | TRBJ2-1 | TRBV24-1 | CATSRSTSAEQFF | TGTGCCACCAGCAGATCGACTAGCGCAGAGCAGTTCTTC
many | - | TRBJ1-1 | TRBV7-8 | CASSARSQGEAFF | TGTGCCAGCAGCGCGCGATCTCAGGGGGAAGCTTTCTTT
many | - | TRBJ2-7 | TRBV20-1 | CSASQGSSYEQYF | TGCAGTGCTAGTCAAGGGAGCTCCTACGAGCAGTACTTC
many | TRBD1 | TRBJ1-5 | TRBV20-1 | CSATGTGLIVQHF | TGCAGTGCTACCGGGACAGGCCTGATCGTCCAGCATTTT
many | - | TRBJ2-1 | TRBV19 | CATGIGVGEQFF | TGTGCCACTGGTATCGGGGTCGGTGAGCAGTTCTTC
many | - | TRBJ2-5 | TRBV29-1 | CSVQEKETQYF | TGCAGCGTCCAGGAAAAAGAGACCCAGTACTTC
many | TRBD1 | TRBJ2-6 | TRBV27 | CASSPGQGAGANVLTF | TGTGCCAGCAGCCCCGGCCAGGGGGCTGGGGCCAACGTCCTGACTTTC
many | - | TRBJ1-2 | TRBV11-2 | CASSLDLARSYGYTF | TGTGCCAGCAGCTTAGATCTTGCCAGATCTTATGGCTACACCTTC
many | - | TRBJ2-2 | TRBV5-1 | CASSFNRDYPVITGELFF | TGCGCCAGCAGCTTCAACAGAGACTATCCGGTGATCACCGGGGAGCTGTTTTTT
- | - | TRBJ1-5 | TRBV4-1 | CASSQEPAVSAGTFQPQHF | TGCGCCAGCAGCCAGGAACCCGCGGTCTCAGCCGGGACATTTCAGCCCCAGCATTTT
many | - | TRBJ2-7 | TRBV18 | CASSPIETGGSEQYF | TGTGCCAGCTCACCTATAGAGACGGGCGGATCCGAGCAGTACTTC
medium-sized | - | TRBJ2-3 | TRBV4-1 | CASSQIGDTQYF | TGCGCCAGCAGCCAAATAGGAGATACGCAGTATTTT
many | TRBD2 | TRBJ2-1 | TRBV7-9 | CASSGRTSGVYNEQFF | TGTGCCAGCAGCGGACGGACTAGCGGGGTCTACAATGAGCAGTTCTTC
many | - | TRBJ2-1 | TRBV5-4 | CASSLISPRGTPDFGAYNEQFF | TGTGCCAGCAGCTTGATATCCCCGCGTGGGACTCCCGATTTTGGGGCCTACAATGAGCAGTTCTTC
many | - | TRBJ1-5 | TRBV6-2/TRBV6-3 | CASSYGPPTIIF | TGTGCCAGCAGTTATGGGCCTCCGACGATAATTTTT
- | - | TRBJ2-6 | TRBV10-1 | CASSRTSGANVLTF | TGCGCCAGCAGTCGGACCTCTGGGGCCAACGTCCTGACTTTC
few | - | TRBJ1-6 | TRBV7-9 | CASTRGLYNSPLHF | TGTGCCAGCACACGGGGTCTATATAATTCACCCCTCCACTTT
many | - | TRBJ2-1 | TRBV5-3 | CARSFGPGTSIIEQFF | TGTGCCAGAAGCTTTGGGCCCGGGACTTCAATCATCGAGCAGTTCTTC
many | TRBD2 | TRBJ2-1 | TRBV20-1 | CSGGRGGLEQFF | TGCAGTGGAGGACGGGGGGGCTTGGAGCAGTTCTTC
many | - | TRBJ2-1 | TRBV20-1 | CSARDLAGGSGGYNEQFF | TGCAGTGCTAGAGATCTGGCGGGAGGATCAGGGGGCTACAATGAGCAGTTCTTC